This TCR beta chain was documented in a study of blood T cell repertoires in COVID-19. The CDR3 sequence is 14 residues long. V gave up 3 bases and J gave up 4 bases, with 12 bases separating them. From germline, CDR1 is DFQATT and CDR2 SNEGSKA (reference sequence). This clone was seen only once. Repertoires were generated with immunoSEQ multiplex PCR, while TCRdb's copy carries only in-frame clones and drops some. The table records approximately 100,000 clones, roughly 85% of them present only once. The J gene is TRBJ1-4, the V gene TRBV20-1; no clear D gene. Sample: peripheral blood. The sequence was collected from a woman in her seventies with active or convalescent COVID-19. This chain's CDR3 is CSASRVARNEKLFF. CDR3 coding DNA: TGCAGTGCTAGTCGGGTAGCCCGTAATGAAAAACTGTTTTTT.